A single sample is the source of the 32 T cell receptor beta chains below, sequenced in a study of OX40 agonist ivuxolimab in advanced cancers. Data came from immunoSEQ multiplex PCR; TCRdb stores just in-frame clones and leaves some out. The repertoire consists of around 58,000 clones, with roughly 89% occurring once and the leading ten covering just over 1.4%. The sample in question was CD4+ or CD8+ T cells sorted from blood, obtained in a trial of the OX40 agonist ivuxolimab. Receptors originate from an adult with an advanced solid tumor such as melanoma, head and neck, liver or kidney cancer.

The V gene is TRBV7-2, the J gene TRBJ1-6, with D uncertain. CDR3 length equals 12 residues. CDR1 is SGHTA, CDR2 FQGNSA, per germline. V lost 7 bases and J lost 13, with 14 bases in between. The CDR3 sequence is CASTSYVLPLHF. CDR3 nucleotides: TGTGCCAGCACCTCGTACGTTTTGCCCCTCCACTTT.

The genes are TRBV5-1 and TRBJ2-7, with 9 positions matching TRBD2. The CDR3 is 16 amino acids. Trimming removed 0 bases from V and 6 bases from J; junction bases left unmatched: 10. The germline CDR1 and CDR2 sequences are SGHRS and YFSETQ. CDR3 bases: TGCGCCAGCAGCTTGGGTATTCGTGGGCGGGGGGGCGAGCAGTACTTC. Its protein is CASSLGIRGRGGEQYF.

The V call is TRBV10-2, the J call TRBJ2-2; TRBD1 might be the D (6 bases). Germline V gene lookup returns CDR1 WSHSY and CDR2 SAAADI. The length of the CDR3 is 14 residues. Trimming removed 6 bases at V and 4 bases at J, with 12 bases between. DNA for the CDR3: TGCGCCAGCAGAGAGGACAGCTCCACCGGGGAGCTGTTTTTT. Protein: CASREDSSTGELFF.

V gene TRBV19 combines with J gene TRBJ1-2; tentative D call: TRBD1 (6 bases). Germline V CDR1 and CDR2: LNHDA, SQIVND (reference sequence). Trimming pared 3 bases from V and 6 bases from J, leaving 11 bases between. The CDR3 has 13 residues. The CDR3 spells CASSIPGVHGYTF. In DNA form, the CDR3 reads TGTGCCAGTAGTATCCCAGGGGTACATGGCTACACCTTC.

This chain connects TRBV6-5 to TRBJ1-5, with D hard to call. This CDR3 has 15 amino acids. Germline V gives CDR1 MNHEY, CDR2 SVGAGI. The V end was cut by 0 bases, the J end by 2 bases, with 8 bases between. The chain's CDR3 is CASSYSWEGNQPQHF. The DNA of the CDR3 is TGTGCCAGCAGTTACTCTTGGGAGGGCAATCAGCCCCAGCATTTT.

This chain connects TRBV2 to TRBJ1-3; D is perhaps TRBD1 (6 bases). V shed 7 bases and J shed 2 bases, with 9 bases lying between them. Germline lookup yields CDR1 SNHLY and CDR2 FYNNEI. CDR3 size: 13 residues. CDR3 coding DNA: TGTGCCAGCAAACAGGGTGCTGGAAACACCATATATTTT. The encoded protein is CASKQGAGNTIYF.

The V call is TRBV30, the J call TRBJ2-1, with D unresolved. The germline V gene has CDR1 GTSNPN and CDR2 SVGIG (reference sequence). The CDR3 is 13 residues long. V lost 3 bases and J 5 bases, leaving 11 bases between the germline ends. The CDR3 region is CAWSRGLDNEQFF. As DNA, the CDR3 is TGTGCCTGGAGCCGTGGGCTAGACAATGAGCAGTTCTTC.

The chain has TRBV6-1 and TRBJ2-6, with D uncertain. V lost 4 bases and J 0 bases, leaving 16 bases between the germline ends. This CDR3 contains 18 residues. Germline V gene lookup returns CDR1 MNHNS and CDR2 SASEGT. The DNA of the CDR3 is TGTGCCAGCAGTGGAATCGTCGCAGGTCTCTCTGGGGCCAACGTCCTGACTTTC. Its protein is CASSGIVAGLSGANVLTF.

This clone appeared a single time. The rearrangement joins TRBV11-2 to TRBJ2-7; 10 positions agree with TRBD1. Per the germline V gene, CDR1 is SGHAT and CDR2 is FQNNGV. V shed 1 base, J shed 0 bases, and the junction held 3 bases outside the gene matches. The length of the CDR3 is 16 residues. CDR3 loop: CASSLVWTGGSYEQYF. Written as DNA, the CDR3 is TGTGCCAGCAGCTTAGTTTGGACAGGGGGCTCCTACGAGCAGTACTTC.

The rearrangement uses TRBV7-6 and TRBJ2-1; possible D gene TRBD2, 6 bases. The CDR3 extends over 14 amino acids. Germline-derived CDR1 and CDR2 are SGHVS and FNYEAQ. The V gene lost 1 base and the J gene lost 7 bases, with 11 bases spanning the gap. The DNA for the CDR3 is TGTGCCAGCAGCTTAGGGGATCGGGGGAATGAGCAGTTCTTC. This sequence encodes CASSLGDRGNEQFF.

The chain combines TRBV13 with TRBJ1-2; 10 bases are a match to TRBD1. Trimming at V came to 4 bases and at J to 5 bases, leaving 10 bases not matched to a gene. This CDR3 has 16 amino acids. Germline loops: CDR1 PRHDT, CDR2 FYEKMQ (reference sequence). CDR3 protein: CASSSSGTGVGYGYTF. CDR3 in DNA: TGTGCCAGCAGCTCCTCCGGGACAGGGGTGGGTTATGGCTACACCTTC.

Notes on this clone: This sample also contains other DNA sequences that code for the same CDR3. The V gene is TRBV19, the J gene TRBJ1-2, with D perhaps matching TRBD1 (5 bases). The CDR3 covers 13 residues. CDR1 is LNHDA and CDR2 is SQIVND in the germline V gene (reference sequence). V shed 6 bases and J shed 3 bases, with 11 bases lying between them. The CDR3 DNA reads TGTGCCAGTAGCGACCGGGGGGACTATGGCTACACCTTC. Translated, it gives CASSDRGDYGYTF.

This chain links TRBV21-1 with TRBJ2-7; the table's D call of TRBD1 was not tested on the DNA. TRBV21-1 is tagged as a pseudogene. The CDR3 runs 17 residues. The CDR3 region is CASSKESHQGPPYEQYF. CDR3 nucleotides: TGTGCCAGCAGCAAAGAGAGCCACCAGGGTCCTCCCTACGAGCAGTACTTC.

V is TRBV2 and J is TRBJ1-1; D uncertain. The ends were cut back, 5 bases at V and 2 bases at J, with 12 bases in the middle. The germline V gene has CDR1 SNHLY and CDR2 FYNNEI. The CDR3 loop spans 14 amino acids. CDR3 sequence reads: CASSSRPVNTEAFF. The DNA of the CDR3 is TGTGCCAGCAGTTCACGGCCAGTAAACACTGAAGCTTTCTTT.

The gene calls are TRBV7-6 and TRBJ2-7; 11 nucleotides line up with TRBD2. Trimming removed 5 bases from V and 2 bases from J; junction bases left unmatched: 8. The CDR3 totals 16 residues. From germline, CDR1 is SGHVS and CDR2 FNYEAQ. Here the CDR3 DNA reads TGTGCCAGCAGCCCGCTAGGGACTAGCGGACCCTACGAGCAGTACTTC. It translates to CASSPLGTSGPYEQYF.

Comment on this clone: The junction differs from germline at one of its ends, possibly a read error. This chain links TRBV5-1 with TRBJ2-1; TRBD2 matches at 7 bases. The CDR3 runs 15 residues. Germline V gene sequence: CDR1 SGHRS, CDR2 YFSETQ. The CDR3 nucleotides are TGCGCCACCAGCGGGACGGCTAGCTCCTACAATGAGCAGTTCTTC. This gives the protein CATSGTASSYNEQFF. Together with reference TRBV5-1 and TRBJ2-1, the CDR3 gives the full variable domain: KAGVTQTPRYLIKTRGQQVTLSCSPISGHRSVSWYQQTPGQGLQFLFEYFSETQRNKGNFPGRFSGRQFSNSRSEMNVSTLELGDSALYLCATSGTASSYNEQFFGPGTRLTVL.

The J gene is TRBJ1-2, the V gene TRBV5-4, with 8 nucleotides matching TRBD1. CDR1 is SGHNT, CDR2 YYREEE, per germline (reference sequence). V lost 4 bases, J lost 4 bases, and 6 bases stayed unmatched. The length of the CDR3 is 14 residues. The CDR3 loop is CASSGQGGTYGYTF. The CDR3 DNA reads TGTGCCAGCAGCGGACAGGGCGGGACCTATGGCTACACCTTC.

V is TRBV5-1 and J is TRBJ1-5, with 9 bases that match TRBD1. The V gene end was trimmed by 2 bases and the J gene end by 4 bases; junction bases not matched to a gene: 4. The CDR3 extends over 15 amino acids. CDR1 and CDR2 from the germline V gene are SGHRS and YFSETQ. The CDR3 loop reads CASSFGTGPNQPQHF. CDR3 DNA: TGCGCCAGCAGCTTTGGGACAGGGCCTAATCAGCCCCAGCATTTT.

This chain links TRBV19 with TRBJ2-1; 7 positions agree with TRBD1. The CDR3 totals 13 residues. V lost 7 bases to trimming and J lost 5 bases; unmatched junction nucleotides: 5. In germline, CDR1 is LNHDA, CDR2 SQIVND (reference sequence). The CDR3 loop reads CASNPGQHNEQFF. The CDR3 nucleotides read TGTGCCAGTAACCCGGGACAGCACAATGAGCAGTTCTTC.

J is TRBJ1-3 and V is TRBV30; weak D call: TRBD1 (5 bases). Germline CDR1 reads GTSNPN; CDR2 reads SVGIG (reference sequence). The ends were cut back, 5 bases at V and 0 bases at J, with 11 bases in the middle. This CDR3 comprises 14 residues. The CDR3 reads CAWGGDSSGNTIYF. CDR3 nucleotides: TGTGCCTGGGGGGGGGACTCCTCTGGAAACACCATATATTTT.

This clone occurred a few times. The chain carries TRBV7-8 and TRBJ2-3; D perhaps matches TRBD2 (5 bases). The CDR3 extends over 16 amino acids. The V end was cut by 1 base, the J end by 2 bases, with 13 bases between. Looked up from germline, CDR1 is SGHVS and CDR2 is FQNEAQ. The CDR3 DNA reads TGTGCCAGCAGCTTAGGCGGGCTTGGGTACACAGATACGCAGTATTTT. It codes for CASSLGGLGYTDTQYF.

This clone was seen only once. The chain has TRBV11-2 and TRBJ1-6; 7 nucleotides line up with TRBD1. CDR3 length: 15 residues. J lost 9 bases, V lost 5 bases, and 10 bases had no gene match. Germline V gene lookup returns CDR1 SGHAT and CDR2 FQNNGV. DNA for the CDR3: TGTGCCAGCAGCCCCCTAGACAGGGTGGGTTCACCCCTCCACTTT. Its translation is CASSPLDRVGSPLHF.

The V gene is TRBV9, the J gene TRBJ1-2; D gene uncertain. Germline CDR1 reads SGDLS; CDR2 reads YYNGEE. The V end lost 0 bases, the J end lost 4 bases, and 16 bases lay between the germline ends. The CDR3 covers 16 residues. Here the CDR3 DNA reads TGTGCCAGCAGCGTAGGGGCGGGTGGGCGCAGCTATGGCTACACCTTC. Amino acid sequence: CASSVGAGGRSYGYTF.

V is TRBV19 and J is TRBJ2-7, with D possibly being TRBD1 or TRBD2 (5 bases each). This CDR3 has 15 amino acids. V was pared by 1 base and J by 2 bases, with 12 bases between. The V gene's germline CDR1 is LNHDA and CDR2 SQIVND (reference sequence). CDR3 sequence: CASSIVGGPTYEQYF. Written as DNA, the CDR3 is TGTGCCAGTAGTATAGTTGGGGGACCAACCTACGAGCAGTACTTC. The whole variable domain, remainder taken from reference TRBV19 and TRBJ2-7, is DGGITQSPKYLFRKEGQNVTLSCEQNLNHDAMYWYRQDPGQGLRLIYYSQIVNDFQKGDIAEGYSVSREKKESFPLTVTSAQKNPTAFYLCASSIVGGPTYEQYFGPGTRLTVT.

The V and J genes are TRBV6-1 and TRBJ2-1; 8 positions agree with TRBD2. Germline V gives CDR1 MNHNS, CDR2 SASEGT. This CDR3 has 16 amino acids. Trimming cost V 4 bases and J 6 bases; bases outside gene matches: 11. The CDR3 region is CASSVSSGTLGNEQFF. CDR3 DNA sequence: TGTGCCAGCAGTGTTAGTAGCGGGACTTTGGGCAATGAGCAGTTCTTC.

Only one count was recorded for this clone. The V call is TRBV15, the J call TRBJ2-1; D gene ambiguous. Germline CDR1 LNHNV, CDR2 YYDKDF (reference sequence). Trimming removed 1 base from V and 0 bases from J, with 7 bases in between. This CDR3 spans 15 amino acids. CDR3 sequence reads: CATSRGDSSYNEQFF. The CDR3, as DNA: TGTGCCACCAGCAGAGGGGATAGCTCCTACAATGAGCAGTTCTTC.

This rearrangement joins TRBV27 to TRBJ2-7; 13 positions agree with TRBD2. V was pared by 4 bases and J by 6 bases, with 9 bases of the junction left unmatched. Germline lookup yields CDR1 MNHEY and CDR2 SMNVEV (reference sequence). This CDR3 comprises 16 residues. The CDR3 sequence: CASSSHGLAGAGEQYF. Here the CDR3 DNA reads TGTGCCAGCAGTTCCCACGGACTAGCGGGGGCCGGCGAGCAGTACTTC.

The chain carries TRBV27 and TRBJ2-5; a possible D gene is TRBD1 (6 bases). With 7 bases removed from V and 0 bases from J, the gap between germline ends came to 15 bases. Germline CDR1 MNHEY, CDR2 SMNVEV (reference sequence). CDR3 length: 15 amino acids. The CDR3 here is CASNPRWDNQETQYF. CDR3 nucleotides: TGTGCCAGCAACCCCCGGTGGGACAACCAAGAGACCCAGTACTTC.

The rearrangement links TRBV6-6 to TRBJ1-4; 10 nucleotides line up with TRBD1. With 4 bases clipped from V and 8 bases from J, the junction kept 4 bases outside the gene matches. The CDR3 has 14 residues. Germline loops: CDR1 MNHNY, CDR2 SVGAGI (reference sequence). The CDR3 DNA sequence: TGTGCCAGCAGTTTGGACAGGGGGAAAGAAAAACTGTTTTTT. As protein: CASSLDRGKEKLFF.

J is TRBJ1-1 and V is TRBV19; D remains unclear. The CDR3 has 14 amino acids. Trimming stripped 2 bases from V and 1 base from J, with 8 bases between. Germline values: CDR1 LNHDA, CDR2 SQIVND (reference sequence). The CDR3 loop reads CASSIIRQNTEAFF. In DNA form, the CDR3 reads TGTGCCAGTAGTATAATCCGTCAGAACACTGAAGCTTTCTTT.

This chain uses TRBV11-1 with TRBJ2-1; the D gene is possibly TRBD2 (5 bases). This CDR3 has 13 residues. V was pared by 10 bases and J by 1 base, with 11 bases between. Per germline, CDR1 SGHAT and CDR2 FQDESV (reference sequence). The CDR3 loop reads CATSRGSYNEQFF. The CDR3 DNA is TGTGCCACCTCTCGGGGTTCCTACAATGAGCAGTTCTTC. Combining the CDR3 with reference TRBV11-1 and TRBJ2-1 gives the whole variable domain EAEVAQSPRYKITEKSQAVAFWCDPISGHATLYWYRQILGQGPELLVQFQDESVVDDSQLPKDRFSAERLKGVDSTLKIQPAELGDSAMYLCATSRGSYNEQFFGPGTRLTVL.

This chain connects TRBV19 to TRBJ2-7; D uncertain. The germline V and J ends were trimmed by 5 bases and 0 bases, with 8 bases remaining between them. The CDR3 runs 13 residues. CDR1 and CDR2 (germline): LNHDA, SQIVND (reference sequence). In DNA form, the CDR3 reads TGTGCCAGTAGTCCCCGTAACTCCTACGAGCAGTACTTC. Protein: CASSPRNSYEQYF.